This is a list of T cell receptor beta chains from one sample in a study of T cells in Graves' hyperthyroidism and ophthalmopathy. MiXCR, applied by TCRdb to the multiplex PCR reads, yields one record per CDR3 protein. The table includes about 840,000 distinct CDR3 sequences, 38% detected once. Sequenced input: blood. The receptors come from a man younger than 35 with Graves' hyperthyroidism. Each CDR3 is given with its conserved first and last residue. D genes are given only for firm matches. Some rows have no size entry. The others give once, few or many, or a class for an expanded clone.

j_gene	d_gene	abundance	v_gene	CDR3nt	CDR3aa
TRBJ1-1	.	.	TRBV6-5	TGTGCCAGCAGTCAAGGATGGTCCACTGAAGCTTTCTTT	CASSQGWSTEAFF
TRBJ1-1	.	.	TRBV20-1	TGCAGTGCTAGAGATGGGTCGGCCCCAGGGAACACTGAAGCTTTCTTT	CSARDGSAPGNTEAFF
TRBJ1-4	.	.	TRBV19	TGTGCCAGTAGTATAGGCACAGGGTACGATGAAAAACTGTTTTTT	CASSIGTGYDEKLFF
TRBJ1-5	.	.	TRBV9	TGTGCCAGCAGCGCCGAGGACAGCCTTAGCAATCAGCCCCAGCATTTT	CASSAEDSLSNQPQHF
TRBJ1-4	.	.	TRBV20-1	TGCAGTGCTAGAGCCCCTGAAAAACTGTTTTTT	CSARAPEKLFF
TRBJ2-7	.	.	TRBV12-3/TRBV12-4	TGTGCCAGCAGTTTTACAAAGTACGAGCAGTACTTC	CASSFTKYEQYF
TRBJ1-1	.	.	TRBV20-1	TGCAGTGCCGGACAGCCCGGGGGGTTCTTT	CSAGQPGGFF
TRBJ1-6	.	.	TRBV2	TGTGCCAGGGGGACGGGAGAAGGGTCACCCCCCCACTTT	CARGTGEGSPPHF
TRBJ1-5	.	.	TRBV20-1	TGCAGTGCTGAGCTAGCGGGGCACGAGCAGCCCCAGCATTTT	CSAELAGHEQPQHF
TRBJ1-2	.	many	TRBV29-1	TGCAGCGTTGAACCTTCACAGGACGGCTACACCTTC	CSVEPSQDGYTF
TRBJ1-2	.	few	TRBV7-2	TGTGCCAGCAGCTTGGGGGACTACTATGGCTACACCTTC	CASSLGDYYGYTF
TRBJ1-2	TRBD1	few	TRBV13	TGTGCCAGCAGCCCGCGGGACAGGATCCCCTATGGCTACACCTTC	CASSPRDRIPYGYTF
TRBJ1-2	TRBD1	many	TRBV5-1	TGCGCCAGCAGCTTATCCGGGACAGGGGTTGGCTACACCTTC	CASSLSGTGVGYTF
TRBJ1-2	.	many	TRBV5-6	TGTGCCAGCAGCTTGTCCCAGATCAACTATGGCTACACCTTC	CASSLSQINYGYTF
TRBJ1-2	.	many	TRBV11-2	TGTGCCAGCAGCTTCGACAGCGATTCTAACTATGGCTACACCTTC	CASSFDSDSNYGYTF
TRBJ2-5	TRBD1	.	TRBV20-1	TGCAGTGTTGCCCTCCGACAGGGGCAAAAGACCCAGTACTTC	CSVALRQGQKTQYF
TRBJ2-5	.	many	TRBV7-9	TGTGCCAGCAGCTTAAGGCCAGAGACCCAGTACTTC	CASSLRPETQYF
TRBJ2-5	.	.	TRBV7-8	TGTGCCAGCAGCTTAGGACGGGAGAGCCAGTACTTC	CASSLGRESQYF
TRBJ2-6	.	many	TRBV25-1	TGTGCCAGCAGTGAAGGGGAGTACGTGACTGGGGCCAACGTCCTGACTTTC	CASSEGEYVTGANVLTF
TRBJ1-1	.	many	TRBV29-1	TGCAGCGTCGCTACCAGGGGCGGGACTGAAGCTTTCTTT	CSVATRGGTEAFF
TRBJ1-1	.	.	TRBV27	TGTGCCAGCAGTTTATACGGGGGGGGCAGTTTTAGAACTGAAGCTTTCTTT	CASSLYGGGSFRTEAFF
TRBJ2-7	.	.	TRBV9	TGTGCCAGCAGCCCCGAGGGCAGAAAGTACGAGCAGTACTTC	CASSPEGRKYEQYF